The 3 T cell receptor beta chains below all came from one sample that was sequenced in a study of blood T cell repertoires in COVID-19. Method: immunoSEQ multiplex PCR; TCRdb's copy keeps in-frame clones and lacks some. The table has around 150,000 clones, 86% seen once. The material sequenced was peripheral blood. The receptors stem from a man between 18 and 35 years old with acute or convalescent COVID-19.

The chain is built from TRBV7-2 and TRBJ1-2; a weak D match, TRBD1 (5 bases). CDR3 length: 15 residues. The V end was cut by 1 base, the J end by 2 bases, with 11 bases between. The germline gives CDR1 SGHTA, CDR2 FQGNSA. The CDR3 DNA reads TGTGCCAGCAGCTTAGTTGTAGGGGCAAACTATGGCTACACCTTC. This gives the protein CASSLVVGANYGYTF.

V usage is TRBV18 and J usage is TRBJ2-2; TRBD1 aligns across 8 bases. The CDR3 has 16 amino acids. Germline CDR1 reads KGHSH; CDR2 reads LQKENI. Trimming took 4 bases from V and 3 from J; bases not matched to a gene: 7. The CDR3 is CASSQRTGYDTGELFF. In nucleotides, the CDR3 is TGTGCCAGCTCACAAAGGACAGGGTACGACACCGGGGAGCTGTTTTTT.

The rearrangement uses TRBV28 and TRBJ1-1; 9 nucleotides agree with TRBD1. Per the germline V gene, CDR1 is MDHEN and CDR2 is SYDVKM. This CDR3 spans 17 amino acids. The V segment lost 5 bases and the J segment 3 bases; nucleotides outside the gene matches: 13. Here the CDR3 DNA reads TGTGCCAGCAGTCCCGCGCGAGGACAGGGGTCCCACACTGAAGCTTTCTTT. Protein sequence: CASSPARGQGSHTEAFF.